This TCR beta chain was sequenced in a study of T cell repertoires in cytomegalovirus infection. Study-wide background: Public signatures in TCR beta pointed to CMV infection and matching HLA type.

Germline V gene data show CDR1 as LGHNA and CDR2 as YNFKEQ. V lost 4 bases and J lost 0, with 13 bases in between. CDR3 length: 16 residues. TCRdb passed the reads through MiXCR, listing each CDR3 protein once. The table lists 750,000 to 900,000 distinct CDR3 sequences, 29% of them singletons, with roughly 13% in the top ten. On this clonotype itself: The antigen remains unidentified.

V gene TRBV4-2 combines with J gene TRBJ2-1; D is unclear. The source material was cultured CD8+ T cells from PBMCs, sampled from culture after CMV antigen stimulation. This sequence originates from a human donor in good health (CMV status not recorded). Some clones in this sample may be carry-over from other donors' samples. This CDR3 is CASSPNELGSYNEQFF. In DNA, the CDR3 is TGTGCCAGCAGCCCCAACGAGTTAGGCTCCTACAATGAGCAGTTCTTC.